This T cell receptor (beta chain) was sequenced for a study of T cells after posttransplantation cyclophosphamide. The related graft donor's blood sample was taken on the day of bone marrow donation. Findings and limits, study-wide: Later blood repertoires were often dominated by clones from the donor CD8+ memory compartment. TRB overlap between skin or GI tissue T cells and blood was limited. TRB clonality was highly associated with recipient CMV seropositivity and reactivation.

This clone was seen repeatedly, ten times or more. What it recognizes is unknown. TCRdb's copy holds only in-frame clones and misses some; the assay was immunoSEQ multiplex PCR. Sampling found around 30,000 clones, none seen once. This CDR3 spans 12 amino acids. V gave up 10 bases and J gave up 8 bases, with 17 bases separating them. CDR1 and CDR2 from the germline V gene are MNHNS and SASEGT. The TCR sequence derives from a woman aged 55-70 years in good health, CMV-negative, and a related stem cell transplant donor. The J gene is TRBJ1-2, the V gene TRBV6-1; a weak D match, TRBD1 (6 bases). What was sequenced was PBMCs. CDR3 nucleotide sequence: TGTGCCACTGGTGTGGGGGCCTGGGGCTACACCTTC. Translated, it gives CATGVGAWGYTF.